The rows below give T cell receptor beta chains drawn from one sample of a study of Ad26.COV2.S vaccination and SARS-CoV-2 variants. TCRdb's copy holds only in-frame clones and misses some; the assay was immunoSEQ multiplex PCR. Among 440,000 or so clones, about 89% were seen once, and the ten largest hold under 2%. The source was peripheral blood, collected in a trial of Ad26.COV2.S vaccine versus placebo. All receptors come from a person between 18 and 65 years old who received the Ad26.COV2.S COVID-19 vaccine or a placebo. Both conserved end residues are part of each CDR3. Fields, in order: D gene, J gene, clone size, V gene, CDR3 protein, CDR3 DNA. D genes are given only for firm matches. A row's size may be missing; if present it is once, few, many or a size class.

.,TRBJ1-5,.,TRBV18,CASSRTPTASNQPQHF,TGTGCCAGCTCACGCACTCCGACAGCGAGCAATCAGCCCCAGCATTTT
.,TRBJ2-6,.,TRBV7-3,CASSPTGGASGANVLTF,TGTGCCAGCAGCCCCACTGGGGGCGCCTCTGGGGCCAACGTCCTGACTTTC
TRBD1,TRBJ1-4,.,TRBV27,CASSQGVLGEKLFF,TGTGCCAGCAGCCAGGGGGTTCTGGGAGAAAAACTGTTTTTT
.,TRBJ1-1,.,TRBV7-2,CASSSARAGRGSTEAFF,TGTGCCAGCAGCTCCGCTCGCGCGGGGAGAGGAAGTACTGAAGCTTTCTTT
TRBD1,TRBJ2-7,.,TRBV5-1,CASSFRGTGYEQYF,TGCGCCAGCAGCTTTCGCGGGACAGGCTACGAGCAGTACTTC
TRBD1,TRBJ2-7,few,TRBV10-1,CASSITGGSQYF,TGCGCCAGCAGTATTACAGGGGGCTCGCAGTACTTC
.,TRBJ2-1,.,TRBV6-5,CASSRSGYNEQFF,TGTGCCAGCAGTCGCTCGGGCTACAATGAGCAGTTCTTC
.,TRBJ2-1,.,TRBV9,CASSVDETRGYNEQFF,TGTGCCAGCAGCGTAGATGAGACTAGGGGTTACAATGAGCAGTTCTTC
TRBD2,TRBJ2-2,once,TRBV7-9,CASSQRGTSGSNTGELFF,TGTGCCAGCAGCCAACGGGGGACTAGCGGGAGTAACACCGGGGAGCTGTTTTTT
.,TRBJ1-4,.,TRBV29-1,CSVEDRYRDGERLF,TGCAGCGTTGAAGATAGGTACCGGGACGGGGAGAGACTATTC
TRBD1,TRBJ1-2,few,TRBV28,CASSSDRGWYGYTF,TGTGCCAGCAGTTCAGACAGGGGTTGGTATGGCTACACCTTC
.,TRBJ1-5,.,TRBV28,CASSLRWGGGRNQPQHF,TGTGCCAGCAGTTTAAGGTGGGGAGGGGGGCGCAATCAGCCCCAGCATTTT
TRBD2,TRBJ2-1,.,TRBV6-5,CASSSKREYNEQFF,TGTGCCAGCAGTTCCAAGCGGGAGTACAATGAGCAGTTCTTC
.,TRBJ1-1,few,TRBV11-2,CASSLLAFEAFF,TGTGCCAGCAGCTTACTGGCGTTTGAAGCTTTCTTT
.,TRBJ2-3,.,TRBV2,CASQTEGTDTQYF,TGTGCCAGCCAGACGGAGGGCACAGATACGCAGTATTTT
TRBD2,TRBJ2-1,.,TRBV7-2,CASSLKRGAYNEQFF,TGTGCCAGCAGCTTAAAGCGGGGGGCGTACAATGAGCAGTTCTTC
TRBD2,TRBJ2-7,.,TRBV16,CASSQKAPSGTYEQYF,TGTGCCAGCAGCCAAAAGGCGCCTAGCGGGACTTACGAGCAGTACTTC
.,TRBJ2-7,.,TRBV21-1,CASSNLLQGVDF,TGTGCCAGCAGCAACCTACTACAGGGAGTGGACTTC
.,TRBJ1-6,.,TRBV9,CASSVGQYNSPLHF,TGTGCCAGCAGCGTAGGACAATATAATTCACCCCTCCACTTT
TRBD2,TRBJ2-4,.,TRBV5-1,CASRSGTAKNIQYF,TGCGCCAGCAGGAGCGGGACAGCCAAAAACATTCAGTACTTC
.,TRBJ2-1,.,TRBV20-1,CSASPAESSYNEQFF,TGCAGTGCTAGTCCGGCGGAGAGCTCCTACAATGAGCAGTTCTTC
TRBD1,TRBJ1-6,.,TRBV3-1/TRBV3-2,CASSQEAGDRDSPLHF,TGTGCCAGCAGCCAAGAGGCCGGGGACAGGGATTCACCCCTCCACTTT
TRBD2,TRBJ2-2,.,TRBV5-4,CASSLRLAGGTGELFF,TGTGCCAGCAGCTTGCGACTAGCGGGAGGGACCGGGGAGCTGTTTTTT
TRBD1,TRBJ2-7,.,TRBV11-2,CASSLGGQGSYEQYF,TGTGCCAGCAGCTTAGGGGGACAGGGCTCCTACGAGCAGTACTTC
.,TRBJ1-1,.,TRBV7-6,CASSLGGGPLNTEAFF,TGTGCCAGCAGCTTAGGCGGGGGGCCCCTGAACACTGAAGCTTTCTTT
.,TRBJ2-2,few,TRBV5-1,CASSLGFTGELFF,TGCGCCAGCAGCTTGGGATTCACCGGGGAGCTGTTTTTT
.,TRBJ1-3,.,TRBV5-1,CASSLLGQSSGNTIYF,TGCGCCAGCAGCTTGTTGGGGCAAAGCTCTGGAAACACCATATATTTT
.,TRBJ2-1,.,TRBV27,CASSLRPQLSGQKGYEQFF,TGTGCCAGCAGTTTACGGCCCCAGCTATCGGGACAAAAGGGCTATGAGCAGTTCTTC
.,TRBJ2-7,.,TRBV9,CASSVADSSYEQYF,TGTGCCAGCAGCGTAGCGGACAGCTCCTACGAGCAGTACTTC
.,TRBJ2-3,.,TRBV7-6,CASSFGGGGRTDTQYF,TGTGCCAGCAGCTTCGGTGGGGGAGGCCGCACAGATACGCAGTATTTT
.,TRBJ2-7,.,TRBV7-9,CASSFGVAGPSYEQYF,TGTGCCAGCAGCTTTGGGGTCGCGGGACCCTCCTACGAGCAGTACTTC
TRBD1,TRBJ1-1,.,TRBV6-2/TRBV6-3,CASSTLQGGFTEAFF,TGTGCCAGCAGCACCTTACAGGGGGGTTTCACTGAAGCTTTCTTT
TRBD2,TRBJ2-4,.,TRBV6-6,CASMREQAKNIQYF,TGTGCCAGCATGCGGGAGCAGGCCAAAAACATTCAGTACTTC
TRBD1,TRBJ2-7,.,TRBV3-1/TRBV3-2,CASSRGQGGEQYF,TGTGCCAGCAGCCGCGGACAGGGAGGCGAGCAGTACTTC
.,TRBJ2-7,.,TRBV18,CASSPGALYEQYF,TGTGCCAGCTCACCAGGGGCCCTCTACGAGCAGTACTTC
.,TRBJ1-2,.,TRBV29-1,CSAGGPDYGYTF,TGCAGCGCTGGGGGGCCTGACTATGGCTACACCTTC
.,TRBJ1-6,few,TRBV6-5,CASSLAGRSSPLHF,TGTGCCAGCAGCCTCGCGGGCCGCAGCTCACCCCTCCACTTT
.,TRBJ2-4,.,TRBV7-8,CASSLANRYVAKNIQYF,TGTGCCAGCAGCTTAGCGAACAGGTACGTCGCCAAAAACATTCAGTACTTC
TRBD1,TRBJ2-2,.,TRBV9,CASSATGTGNTGELFF,TGTGCCAGCAGCGCCACCGGGACAGGGAACACCGGGGAGCTGTTTTTT
.,TRBJ1-5,.,TRBV28,CASSLQGSGNQPQHF,TGTGCCAGCAGTTTACAGGGGAGTGGCAATCAGCCCCAGCATTTT
TRBD1,TRBJ1-1,few,TRBV6-5,CASSPDRGGTEAFF,TGTGCCAGCAGCCCGGACAGGGGCGGGACTGAAGCTTTCTTT
.,TRBJ1-6,once,TRBV7-8,CASSLAQGAPRSPLHF,TGTGCCAGCAGCTTAGCTCAGGGTGCCCCCAGGTCACCCCTCCACTTT